One and the same sample provided the 20 T cell receptor beta chains below, sequenced in a study of blood T cell repertoires in COVID-19. Assay: immunoSEQ multiplex PCR; the TCRdb copy retains only in-frame clones and omits some. The sample lists around 110,000 clones; 65% to 85% were seen once. Specimen: peripheral blood. The receptors come from an older woman with acute or convalescent COVID-19.

V is TRBV20-1 and J is TRBJ1-3; D not resolved. The V end lost 3 bases, the J end lost 7 bases, and 7 bases lay between the germline ends. CDR1 is DFQATT and CDR2 is SNEGSKA in the germline V gene (reference sequence). There are 11 residues in the CDR3. The CDR3 loop reads CSASWRNTIYF. CDR3 sequence (DNA): TGCAGTGCTAGTTGGAGGAACACCATATATTTT.

The J gene is TRBJ2-1, the V gene TRBV7-9; no clear D gene. The V gene lost 1 base and the J gene lost 4 bases, with 8 bases spanning the gap. Germline V CDR1 and CDR2: SEHNR, FQNEAQ (reference sequence). The CDR3 consists of 14 residues. CDR3 DNA sequence: TGTGCCAGCAGCTTAGTTGTTCAGTACAATGAGCAGTTCTTC. This sequence encodes CASSLVVQYNEQFF.

This clone was observed a few times. V usage is TRBV11-3 and J usage is TRBJ1-4; 11 bases match TRBD1. V was clipped by 4 bases and J by 5 bases; unmatched bases: 12. This CDR3 is 18 amino acids long. Germline lookup yields CDR1 SGHNT and CDR2 YENEEA. The CDR3 reads CASSSGTGGRMVNEKLFF. CDR3 coding DNA: TGTGCCAGCAGCTCCGGGACAGGGGGTAGAATGGTAAATGAAAAACTGTTTTTT.

This sequence joins TRBV11-2 and TRBJ1-2; perhaps TRBD1 as D (5 bases). Germline CDR1 is SGHAT and CDR2 is FQNNGV. CDR3 length: 13 amino acids. Trimming removed 5 bases from V and 7 bases from J, with 14 bases in between. The CDR3 loop is CASSPPGSAGYTF. As DNA, the CDR3 is TGTGCCAGCAGCCCTCCAGGGTCAGCTGGCTACACCTTC.

The CDR3 spells CASSTGTGSYEQYF. The CDR3 coding sequence is TGTGCCAGCAGCACCGGGACAGGTTCCTACGAGCAGTACTTC. The rearrangement joins TRBV6-2 or TRBV6-3 to TRBJ2-7, with TRBD1 matching over 8 bases. V trimming: 6 bases; J trimming: 1 base; junction bases outside the gene matches: 5. The CDR3 sequence is 14 residues long. CDR1 MNHEY and CDR2 SVGEGT come from the germline V gene.

The chain carries TRBV10-1 and TRBJ1-1; 9 nucleotides match TRBD1. Germline V gene lookup returns CDR1 WNHNN and CDR2 SYGVQD (reference sequence). The CDR3 spans 14 residues. V was clipped by 2 bases and J by 5 bases; unmatched bases: 3. CDR3 DNA sequence: TGCGCCAGCAGTGAGACAGGGGGCGAAACTGAAGCTTTCTTT. Its translation is CASSETGGETEAFF.

This clone was seen just once. The rearrangement uses TRBV18 and TRBJ2-6, with a possible D match to TRBD1 (6 bases). Trimming removed 4 bases at V and 0 bases at J, with 13 bases between. The CDR3 contains 17 residues. Germline V CDR1 and CDR2: KGHSH, LQKENI. This CDR3 reads CASSRSQGSSGANVLTF. CDR3 sequence (DNA): TGTGCCAGCTCACGGTCCCAGGGGAGCTCTGGGGCCAACGTCCTGACTTTC.

In its sample, this clone was seen a few times. The chain is built from TRBV7-2 and TRBJ2-3; TRBD2 is a possible D gene (5 bases). Trimming pared 3 bases from V and 5 bases from J, leaving 9 bases between. The CDR3 covers 13 residues. Germline V gene sequence: CDR1 SGHTA, CDR2 FQGNSA. The CDR3 protein is CASSLLGGDTQYF. The CDR3 nucleotides are TGTGCCAGCAGCTTGTTAGGAGGAGATACGCAGTATTTT.

The chain recombines TRBV3-1 (or the pseudogene TRBV3-2) with TRBJ2-3; 9 bases agree with TRBD1. J was trimmed by 5 bases and V by 5 bases; bases with no gene match: 5. The CDR3 runs 14 residues. CDR1 and CDR2 from the germline V gene are LGHDT and YNNKEL (reference sequence). The CDR3 bases are TGTGCCAGCAGCACCAACAGGGGGCAAGATACGCAGTATTTT. Translation: CASSTNRGQDTQYF.

The V gene is TRBV11-2, the J gene TRBJ2-7; TRBD1 matches 12 bases. The CDR3 runs 15 residues. Germline V gene data show CDR1 as SGHAT and CDR2 as FQNNGV. V was clipped by 5 bases and J by 3 bases; unmatched bases: 5. In nucleotides, the CDR3 is TGTGCCAGCAGCCGAGGGACAGGGGGCTACTACGAGCAGTACGTC. Protein: CASSRGTGGYYEQYV.

This chain connects TRBV4-3 to TRBJ1-1; D not certain. Germline CDR1 is LGHNA and CDR2 is YSLEER. This CDR3 is 14 amino acids long. V shed 2 bases and J shed 1 base, with 8 bases lying between them. The CDR3 coding sequence is TGCGCCAGCAGCCAAACCTGGGCGAACACTGAAGCTTTCTTT. Protein: CASSQTWANTEAFF.

The chain is built from TRBV2 and TRBJ2-3; D is perhaps TRBD2 (6 bases). This CDR3 is 15 amino acids long. V was clipped by 4 bases and J by 0 bases, with 11 bases between them. CDR1 and CDR2 (germline): SNHLY, FYNNEI. CDR3 DNA: TGTGCCAGCAGTGCCGGGACTGCCAGCACAGATACGCAGTATTTT. This gives the protein CASSAGTASTDTQYF. The full variable domain, in which reference TRBV2 and TRBJ2-3 provide the parts outside the CDR3, is EPEVTQTPSHQVTQMGQEVILRCVPISNHLYFYWYRQILGQKVEFLVSFYNNEISEKSEIFDDQFSVERPDGSNFTLKIRSTKLEDSAMYFCASSAGTASTDTQYFGPGTRLTVL.

This clone has a single count. The rearrangement links TRBV6-2 or TRBV6-3 to TRBJ2-2; 8 bases are shared with TRBD2. The germline CDR1 and CDR2 sequences are MNHEY and SVGEGT. After removal of 0 bases from V and 5 bases from J, the junction contained 14 bases not matched to a gene. This CDR3 has 19 amino acids. The CDR3 reads CASSYSIGSGAIFTGELFF. The CDR3 bases are TGTGCCAGCAGTTACTCGATTGGTAGCGGGGCTATCTTTACCGGGGAGCTGTTTTTT.

The rearrangement links TRBV6-5 to TRBJ1-6; 8 nucleotides agree with TRBD1. V lost 5 bases, J lost 5 bases, and 5 bases stayed unmatched. The CDR3 consists of 15 residues. Germline V CDR1 and CDR2: MNHEY, SVGAGI. The DNA of the CDR3 is TGTGCCAGCAGTCCCCGGGACAGGAATAATTCACCCCTCCACTTT. It codes for CASSPRDRNNSPLHF.

This clone occurred once. CDR3 sequence reads: CASSPKRGTLNTEAFF. CDR3 nucleotides: TGTGCCAGCAGCCCCAAAAGGGGGACACTGAACACTGAAGCTTTCTTT. The V and J genes are TRBV7-9 and TRBJ1-1, with D possibly matching TRBD1 (6 bases). The V gene lost 5 bases and the J gene lost 0 bases, with 16 bases spanning the gap. This CDR3 has 16 amino acids. Looked up from germline, CDR1 is SEHNR and CDR2 is FQNEAQ (reference sequence).

The chain has TRBV6-2 or TRBV6-3 and TRBJ2-1, with D unresolved. V lost 5 bases and J 4 bases, leaving 15 bases between the germline ends. The length of the CDR3 is 15 residues. The germline V gene has CDR1 MNHEY and CDR2 SVGEGT. The CDR3 protein is CASSRVRHTYNEQFF. CDR3 in DNA: TGTGCCAGCAGTCGCGTCCGACACACATACAATGAGCAGTTCTTC.

The CDR3 loop is CASSEERRTYGYTF. DNA for the CDR3: TGTGCCAGCAGTGAAGAGCGGCGGACCTATGGCTACACCTTC. The V call is TRBV2, the J call TRBJ1-2; D is ambiguous. Germline loops: CDR1 SNHLY, CDR2 FYNNEI. V lost 1 base and J lost 4, with 10 bases in between. This CDR3 spans 14 amino acids.

The chain combines TRBV11-2 with TRBJ2-1, with 9 bases fitting TRBD2. This CDR3 has 15 amino acids. The V gene's germline CDR1 is SGHAT and CDR2 FQNNGV. V dropped 5 bases and J dropped 0; count of bases not matched to a gene: 2. In nucleotides, the CDR3 is TGTGCCAGCAGCCGTAGCGGGGGCTCCTACAATGAGCAGTTCTTC. The encoded protein is CASSRSGGSYNEQFF.

The chain links TRBV30 to TRBJ2-2; possible D gene TRBD2, 5 bases. This CDR3 comprises 14 residues. CDR1 GTSNPN and CDR2 SVGIG come from the germline V gene (reference sequence). V lost 0 bases and J 4 bases, leaving 9 bases between the germline ends. CDR3 protein: CAWSVLASTGELFF. CDR3 bases: TGTGCCTGGAGTGTCCTAGCATCCACCGGGGAGCTGTTTTTT.

This clone showed up many times. The chain employs TRBV6-5 and TRBJ1-2; TRBD1 aligns across 8 bases. V was clipped by 6 bases and J by 7 bases; unmatched bases: 10. Germline CDR1 and CDR2: MNHEY and SVGAGI. The CDR3 is made up of 14 amino acids. DNA for the CDR3: TGTGCCAGCAGGACTTCGGACAGGGTCGGTGGCTACACCTTC. It specifies CASRTSDRVGGYTF.